This T cell receptor (beta chain) was captured by sequencing in a study of response to subunit inactivated influenza vaccine. TCRdb independently ran MiXCR on the RT-PCR reads; one entry per CDR3 protein. Of fewer than 650,000 distinct CDR3 sequences listed, roughly 13% are singletons. V trimming: 11 bases; J trimming: 0 bases; junction bases outside the gene matches: 7. The CDR3 sequence is 14 residues long. Germline loops: CDR1 MNHNS, CDR2 SASEGT. This clonotype occurred many times. Source: PBMCs from blood, taken roughly 46 days after vaccination. This sequence was found in a man aged 50 or older who received an inactivated influenza vaccine. The V call is TRBV6-1, the J call TRBJ2-3; 8 bases are a match to TRBD2. CDR3 protein: CAARLAGSTDTQYF. DNA of the CDR3: TGTGCCGCCCGGTTAGCGGGGAGCACAGATACGCAGTATTTT.